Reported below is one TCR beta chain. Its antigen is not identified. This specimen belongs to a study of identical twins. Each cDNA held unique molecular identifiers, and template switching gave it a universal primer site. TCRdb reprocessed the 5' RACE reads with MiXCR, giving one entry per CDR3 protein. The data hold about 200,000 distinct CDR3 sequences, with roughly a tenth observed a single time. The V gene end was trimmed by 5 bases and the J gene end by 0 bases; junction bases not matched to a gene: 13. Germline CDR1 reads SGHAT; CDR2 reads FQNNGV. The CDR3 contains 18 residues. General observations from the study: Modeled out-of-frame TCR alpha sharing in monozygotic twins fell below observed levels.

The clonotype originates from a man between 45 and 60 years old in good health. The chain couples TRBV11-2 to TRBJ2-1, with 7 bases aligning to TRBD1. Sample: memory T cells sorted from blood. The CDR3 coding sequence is TGTGCCAGCAGCCCGGGACAGCGTTTGAATCACTCCTACAATGAGCAGTTCTTC. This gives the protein CASSPGQRLNHSYNEQFF.